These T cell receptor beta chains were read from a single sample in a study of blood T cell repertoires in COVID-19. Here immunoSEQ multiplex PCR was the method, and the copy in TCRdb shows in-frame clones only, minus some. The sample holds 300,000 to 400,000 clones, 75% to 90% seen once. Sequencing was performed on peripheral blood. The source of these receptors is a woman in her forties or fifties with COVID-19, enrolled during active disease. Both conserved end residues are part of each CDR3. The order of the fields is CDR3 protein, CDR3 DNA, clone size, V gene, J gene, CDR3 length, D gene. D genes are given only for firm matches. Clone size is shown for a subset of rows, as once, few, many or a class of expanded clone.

CASSQGLAGSYNEQFF	TGTGCCAGTAGCCAGGGACTAGCGGGGTCCTACAATGAGCAGTTCTTC	NA	TRBV19	TRBJ2-1	16	TRBD2
CASSILPVLYSSPYNEQFF	TGTGCCAGCAGTATTCTCCCGGTACTCTATAGCTCCCCTTACAATGAGCAGTTCTTC	NA	TRBV6-2/TRBV6-3	TRBJ2-1	19	NA
CASSSGTATYEQYF	TGTGCCAGCAGCTCCGGGACAGCTACCTACGAGCAGTACTTC	NA	TRBV11-2	TRBJ2-7	14	TRBD1
CASSPGAYSNQPQHF	TGTGCCAGCAGCCCAGGGGCATATAGCAATCAGCCCCAGCATTTT	NA	TRBV6-5	TRBJ1-5	15	NA
CATSRTTVFHGYTF	TGTGCCACCAGCAGAACGACAGTTTTCCATGGCTACACCTTC	NA	TRBV15	TRBJ1-2	14	NA
CASSQDLILAGVYNEQFF	TGTGCCAGCAGCCAAGACCTCATATTAGCGGGAGTCTACAATGAGCAGTTCTTC	NA	TRBV4-2	TRBJ2-1	18	TRBD2
CAKSVANTGELFF	TGTGCCAAAAGCGTCGCGAACACCGGGGAGCTGTTTTTT	NA	TRBV19	TRBJ2-2	13	NA
CASSMKGGSGTEAFF	TGTGCCAGTAGTATGAAAGGGGGCTCAGGTACTGAAGCTTTCTTT	NA	TRBV19	TRBJ1-1	15	TRBD1
CASSLGLAAYNEQFF	TGTGCCAGCAGCCTCGGACTAGCAGCCTACAATGAGCAGTTCTTC	NA	TRBV14	TRBJ2-1	15	TRBD2
CASRPSGASSYNEQFF	TGTGCCAGCAGACCTAGCGGGGCTAGCTCCTACAATGAGCAGTTCTTC	few	TRBV7-2	TRBJ2-1	16	TRBD2
CAISESTGSRGGTEAFF	TGTGCCATCAGTGAGTCGACAGGGAGTCGGGGCGGCACTGAAGCTTTCTTT	NA	TRBV10-3	TRBJ1-1	17	TRBD1
CASRSTAHAGPGYEQYF	TGTGCCAGCAGATCTACGGCGCACGCGGGACCGGGCTACGAGCAGTACTTC	few	TRBV11-2	TRBJ2-7	17	NA
CASSVAIRQATEAFF	TGTGCCAGCAGTGTAGCAATCCGACAGGCCACTGAAGCTTTCTTT	NA	TRBV6-1	TRBJ1-1	15	NA
CASKDSNQETQYF	TGTGCCAGCAAGGACAGCAACCAAGAGACCCAGTACTTC	NA	TRBV6-1	TRBJ2-5	13	NA
CAISVEEQGAVKETQYF	TGTGCCATCAGCGTAGAAGAACAGGGTGCCGTCAAAGAGACCCAGTACTTC	NA	TRBV10-3	TRBJ2-5	17	NA
CASSRRTFGRSYNEQFF	TGTGCCAGTAGCCGTCGTACTTTCGGTCGCTCCTACAATGAGCAGTTCTTC	NA	TRBV19	TRBJ2-1	17	NA
CASSPGGGTGGFEQFF	TGTGCCAGCAGTCCGGGAGGGGGGACAGGGGGCTTTGAGCAGTTCTTC	NA	TRBV6-4	TRBJ2-1	16	TRBD1
CASSESGLAGHNEQFF	TGCGCCAGCAGTGAGTCAGGGCTAGCGGGACACAATGAGCAGTTCTTC	NA	TRBV10-1	TRBJ2-1	16	TRBD2
CASTMETSRGTGELFF	TGTGCCAGCACCATGGAGACTAGCAGGGGAACCGGGGAGCTGTTTTTT	NA	TRBV13	TRBJ2-2	16	NA
CASSLGLAVRYNEQFF	TGTGCCAGCAGCCTGGGACTAGCAGTCAGATACAATGAGCAGTTCTTC	NA	TRBV11-2	TRBJ2-1	16	TRBD2
CATSLAGTGGKSPLHF	TGTGCCACCAGCCTCGCCGGGACAGGGGGGAAATCACCCCTCCACTTT	NA	TRBV15	TRBJ1-6	16	TRBD1
CASSLADRVPRGYGYTF	TGTGCCAGCAGCTTAGCGGACAGGGTCCCGCGGGGCTATGGCTACACCTTC	NA	TRBV7-2	TRBJ1-2	17	TRBD1
CASSLASGRAPNEQFF	TGTGCCAGCAGCTTAGCGAGCGGGAGGGCCCCGAATGAGCAGTTCTTC	NA	TRBV13	TRBJ2-1	16	TRBD2
CASGGLAGEGGNEQFF	TGTGCCAGCGGAGGACTAGCGGGAGAAGGTGGAAATGAGCAGTTCTTC	NA	TRBV11-2	TRBJ2-1	16	TRBD2
CAGTGEYNSPLHF	TGTGCCGGGACAGGCGAATATAATTCACCCCTCCACTTT	NA	TRBV30	TRBJ1-6	13	TRBD1
CASSSQGRGAFF	TGTGCCAGCAGTTCTCAGGGGAGGGGAGCTTTCTTT	NA	TRBV6-2/TRBV6-3	TRBJ1-1	12	NA